This passage covers 2 T cell receptor beta chains from one sample sequenced in a study of CD8 T cells in Susac syndrome. RNA, at about 0.45 to 1 ug, was reverse transcribed with random hexamers. TCRdb recomputed calls from the immunoSEQ multiplex PCR reads with MiXCR, one row per CDR3 protein. The sample records around 90,000 distinct CDR3 sequences, about 96% being singletons. Sequencing was performed on CD8+ T cells from PBMCs. The receptors derive from a human donor with Susac syndrome.

The chain recombines TRBV20-1 with TRBJ2-3; no firm D call. V was shortened by 2 bases and J by 8 bases, with 14 bases between the two germline ends. The CDR3 runs 13 residues. Germline CDR1 is DFQATT and CDR2 is SNEGSKA (reference sequence). The DNA of the CDR3 is TGCAGTGCTAGAATGGGGAAGGGTGGTACGCAGTATTTT. Its protein is CSARMGKGGTQYF.

This clonotype appeared once. The V gene is TRBV2, the J gene TRBJ2-5, with D tentatively TRBD1 (6 bases). Germline CDR1 is SNHLY and CDR2 is FYNNEI. The CDR3 contains 13 residues. Deletions cut 3 bases from V and 4 bases from J, with 9 bases between. The CDR3 here is CASSERRGETQYF. The CDR3 DNA is TGTGCCAGCAGTGAGCGCAGGGGAGAGACCCAGTACTTC. The full variable domain, completed using reference TRBV2 and TRBJ2-5, is EPEVTQTPSHQVTQMGQEVILRCVPISNHLYFYWYRQILGQKVEFLVSFYNNEISEKSEIFDDQFSVERPDGSNFTLKIRSTKLEDSAMYFCASSERRGETQYFGPGTRLLVL.